This is a list of T cell receptor beta chains from one sample in a study of regulatory T cells in long-lasting Graves disease. MiXCR, run by TCRdb on the multiplex PCR reads, gives a single entry per CDR3 protein. The sample holds about 240,000 distinct CDR3 sequences; roughly 21% are singletons and the top ten take roughly 13%. The sample here was peripheral blood mononuclear cells (PBMCs), taken at new diagnosis, from a patient treated with antithyroid drugs. The receptor set was obtained from a female donor with Graves disease. Both conserved end residues are part of each CDR3. The D gene is left open where the match is weak. Clone size appears in some rows only: once, few, many, or a class for an expanded clone.

abundance	v_gene	j_gene	d_gene	CDR3aa	CDR3nt
many	TRBV6-2/TRBV6-3	TRBJ2-3	.	CASTPLGVTDTQYF	TGTGCCAGCACCCCCCTTGGGGTCACAGATACGCAGTATTTT
many	TRBV18	TRBJ2-1	.	CASSPNEGNEQFF	TGTGCCAGCTCACCAAATGAAGGGAATGAGCAGTTCTTC
many	TRBV5-4	TRBJ1-6	.	CASSIPSYNSPLHF	TGTGCCAGCAGCATACCATCCTATAATTCACCCCTCCACTTT
many	TRBV7-9	TRBJ2-2	TRBD1	CASRPGQGNTGELFF	TGTGCCAGCAGACCGGGACAGGGGAACACCGGGGAGCTGTTTTTT
many	TRBV27	TRBJ1-6	.	CASSSDGERNSPLHF	TGTGCCAGCAGTTCCGATGGGGAACGGAATTCACCCCTCCACTTT
many	TRBV10-2	TRBJ2-4	.	CASSGTSQNIQYF	TGCGCCAGCAGTGGCACCTCTCAAAACATTCAGTACTTC
many	TRBV2	TRBJ2-7	.	CASNKLGGYEQYF	TGTGCCAGCAATAAACTAGGGGGCTACGAGCAGTACTTC
few	TRBV4-2	TRBJ1-2	TRBD1	CASSQDRGAPLYGYTF	TGTGCCAGCAGCCAAGACAGGGGGGCCCCTCTATATGGCTACACCTTC
many	TRBV7-2	TRBJ1-2	.	CASSHPLGAGGYTF	TGTGCCAGCAGCCACCCCCTAGGGGCAGGTGGCTACACCTTC
few	TRBV20-1	TRBJ2-3	TRBD2	CSARVGLAFTDTQYF	TGCAGTGCTAGAGTGGGACTAGCCTTCACAGATACGCAGTATTTT
few	TRBV14	TRBJ1-1	TRBD1	CASSIRGLTEAFF	TGTGCCAGCAGTATAAGGGGGCTGACTGAAGCTTTCTTT
many	TRBV2	TRBJ2-1	.	CASSEDAAGYNEQFF	TGTGCCAGCAGTGAAGATGCGGCTGGCTACAATGAGCAGTTCTTC
many	TRBV5-1	TRBJ1-1	TRBD1	CASSLASGGSTEAFF	TGCGCCAGCAGCTTGGCATCAGGGGGTAGCACTGAAGCTTTCTTT
many	TRBV15	TRBJ2-7	.	CATSRPKRGTYEQYF	TGTGCCACCAGCAGACCCAAGAGGGGGACCTACGAGCAGTACTTC
many	TRBV19	TRBJ2-1	.	CASSLAEKGEQFF	TGTGCCAGTAGTTTGGCAGAAAAGGGTGAGCAGTTCTTC
.	TRBV20-1	TRBJ2-1	TRBD2	CSAQRLAGEQFF	TGCAGTGCTCAGAGACTAGCGGGTGAGCAGTTCTTC
many	TRBV5-1	TRBJ1-2	.	CASSPGLRGEGYTF	TGCGCCAGCAGCCCGGGCCTAAGAGGTGAGGGCTACACCTTC
many	TRBV15	TRBJ1-1	.	CATATSPNTEAFF	TGTGCCACCGCCACCTCGCCGAACACTGAAGCTTTCTTT
many	TRBV29-1	TRBJ2-7	.	CSVERGVGYEQYF	TGCAGCGTTGAAAGGGGGGTCGGCTACGAGCAGTACTTC
many	TRBV10-3	TRBJ2-7	.	CAIGPRSYEQYF	TGTGCCATAGGACCCCGCTCCTACGAGCAGTACTTC
many	TRBV20-1	TRBJ2-6	.	CSARDRSDTRSGANVLTF	TGCAGTGCTAGAGATCGAAGTGACACCCGCTCTGGGGCCAACGTCCTGACTTTC
many	TRBV20-1	TRBJ2-7	.	CSAISGPGAPYEQYF	TGCAGTGCCATTAGTGGCCCCGGGGCACCCTACGAGCAGTACTTC
many	TRBV5-5	TRBJ2-5	.	CASSSQTGSETQYF	TGTGCCAGCAGCTCACAGACAGGATCAGAGACCCAGTACTTC
many	TRBV18	TRBJ2-5	TRBD2	CASSPKLADQETQYF	TGTGCCAGCTCACCTAAACTAGCGGACCAAGAGACCCAGTACTTC
few	TRBV6-2/TRBV6-3	TRBJ2-1	.	CASSWDGSYNEQFF	TGTGCCAGCAGTTGGGACGGGTCCTACAATGAGCAGTTCTTC
many	TRBV6-1	TRBJ2-7	TRBD1	CASSASGTGSYEQYF	TGTGCCAGCAGTGCGTCCGGGACAGGCTCCTACGAGCAGTACTTC
many	TRBV12-3/TRBV12-4	TRBJ1-6	TRBD1	CASSLRQGNSPLHF	TGTGCCAGCAGTTTGCGACAGGGGAATTCACCCCTCCACTTT
many	TRBV7-9	TRBJ1-2	.	CASSSFPVGARVDGYTF	TGTGCCAGCAGCTCATTCCCCGTGGGGGCCAGGGTAGATGGCTACACCTTC
many	TRBV11-3	TRBJ2-1	.	CASSETTRRGGFYNEQFF	TGTGCCAGCAGCGAAACTACGCGGAGGGGGGGATTTTACAATGAGCAGTTCTTC
many	TRBV19	TRBJ1-5	.	CASSYPGGGQPQHF	TGTGCCAGTAGTTATCCCGGCGGGGGTCAGCCCCAGCATTTT
.	TRBV7-2	TRBJ2-7	TRBD2	CASSLVSSGSYEQYF	TGTGCCAGCAGCTTAGTTTCTAGCGGGAGCTACGAGCAGTACTTC
.	TRBV10-3	TRBJ2-2	.	CAISRQSKDTGELFF	TGTGCCATCAGTCGCCAAAGCAAGGACACCGGGGAGCTGTTTTTT
few	TRBV7-9	TRBJ1-2	.	CASSLGSLRDIYGYTF	TGTGCCAGCAGCTTGGGATCCTTACGGGACATCTATGGCTACACCTTC
few	TRBV10-1	TRBJ2-1	.	CASSESNRGYNEQFF	TGCGCCAGCAGTGAGTCGAATAGGGGGTACAATGAGCAGTTCTTC
many	TRBV6-1	TRBJ2-1	.	CASSDRVSEQFF	TGTGCCAGCAGTGACAGGGTCAGTGAGCAGTTCTTC
few	TRBV7-6	TRBJ1-3	.	CASSLAPGPGNTIYF	TGTGCCAGCAGCTTAGCGCCAGGCCCTGGAAACACCATATATTTT
few	TRBV18	TRBJ1-5	TRBD1	CASSPGRQGADQPQHF	TGTGCCAGCTCACCAGGGCGGCAGGGGGCTGATCAGCCCCAGCATTTT
many	TRBV24-1	TRBJ2-7	.	CATSDPGTPLEQYF	TGTGCCACCAGTGACCCCGGGACCCCACTCGAGCAGTACTTC
many	TRBV7-2	TRBJ2-7	.	CASSLRRSSYEQYF	TGTGCCAGCAGCTTGCGACGGAGCTCCTACGAGCAGTACTTC
few	TRBV7-9	TRBJ1-6	.	CASSFDSQGSPLHF	TGTGCCAGCAGCTTTGACTCCCAGGGTTCACCCCTCCACTTT
.	TRBV2	TRBJ2-1	.	CSSSDPAHNEQFF	TGTTCTAGCAGTGACCCAGCGCACAATGAGCAGTTCTTC
few	TRBV15	TRBJ1-5	.	CATSEYSRDQPQHF	TGTGCCACCAGCGAATACAGTAGGGATCAGCCCCAGCATTTT
.	TRBV20-1	TRBJ2-1	TRBD2	CSASPTSGDPSYNEQFF	TGCAGTGCTAGTCCGACTAGCGGGGACCCTTCCTACAATGAGCAGTTCTTC